Presented here are 32 T cell receptor beta chains from one specimen sequenced in a study of blood T cell repertoires in COVID-19. TCRdb keeps only in-frame clones here, not all; method: immunoSEQ multiplex PCR. The sample has roughly 260,000 clones; around nine tenths are singletons. The source material was PBMCs or T cells enriched from blood (not recorded which). These receptors all stem from a woman aged 18 to 35 who had recovered from COVID-19.

This chain links TRBV7-2 with TRBJ1-5; the match to TRBD1 covers 11 bases. Germline CDR1 SGHTA, CDR2 FQGNSA. This CDR3 has 16 residues. Trimming at V came to 0 bases and at J to 6 bases, leaving 4 bases not matched to a gene. As DNA, the CDR3 is TGTGCCAGCAGCTTAGCCCCCGGGACAGGGGGTCAGCCCCAGCATTTT. Its translation: CASSLAPGTGGQPQHF.

This clone was seen just once. The V gene is TRBV9, the J gene TRBJ2-1; no reliable D call. Trimming shortened V by 3 bases and J by 3 bases, and 4 bases separated the two germline ends. The CDR3 runs to 12 residues. Germline V gene lookup returns CDR1 SGDLS and CDR2 YYNGEE. CDR3: CASSARYNEQFF. For the CDR3, the DNA is TGTGCCAGCAGCGCCCGCTACAATGAGCAGTTCTTC. The whole variable domain, remainder taken from reference TRBV9 and TRBJ2-1, is DSGVTQTPKHLITATGQRVTLRCSPRSGDLSVYWYQQSLDQGLQFLIQYYNGEERAKGNILERFSAQQFPDLHSELNLSSLELGDSALYFCASSARYNEQFFGPGTRLTVL.

The chain employs TRBV10-3 and TRBJ2-7; D possibly corresponds to TRBD1 (6 bases). Germline CDR1 reads ENHRY; CDR2 reads SYGVKD. The CDR3 is made up of 14 amino acids. The V end lost 4 bases, the J end lost 0 bases, and 10 bases lay between the germline ends. The CDR3 DNA is TGTGCCATCAGTGTCGAGGGGGTCTCCTACGAGCAGTACTTC. Translated, it gives CAISVEGVSYEQYF.

This CDR3 reads CATRPSGGFYNEQFF. The CDR3 nucleotides are TGTGCCACCAGGCCTAGCGGGGGCTTCTACAATGAGCAGTTCTTC. The chain employs TRBV24-1 and TRBJ2-1; 10 nucleotides line up with TRBD2. CDR1 is KGHDR and CDR2 is SFDVKD in the germline V gene. The CDR3 consists of 15 residues. V lost 7 bases and J lost 3; bases outside the gene matches: 5.

The rearrangement joins TRBV5-1 to TRBJ1-6, with D perhaps matching TRBD1 (5 bases). V was shortened by 4 bases and J by 8 bases, with 19 bases between the two germline ends. The CDR3 is 16 residues long. CDR1 SGHRS and CDR2 YFSETQ come from the germline V gene. As DNA, the CDR3 is TGCGCCAGCAGCCAAACGGGGGGACGTTTGGATTCACCCCTCCACTTT. Translating gives CASSQTGGRLDSPLHF.

The gene calls are TRBV20-1 and TRBJ1-1; D ambiguous. The CDR3 covers 11 residues. Germline assignment: CDR1 DFQATT and CDR2 SNEGSKA (reference sequence). The V gene lost 3 bases and the J gene lost 6 bases, with 8 bases spanning the gap. Written as DNA, the CDR3 is TGCAGTGCTAGTCACGGGGCTGAAGCTTTCTTT. Translating gives CSASHGAEAFF.

This clone was picked up one time. The gene calls are TRBV28 and TRBJ2-1; 10 bases map to TRBD2. CDR1 and CDR2 (germline): MDHEN, SYDVKM. The CDR3 consists of 19 residues. With V trimmed by 3 bases and J by 1 base, 12 bases remained unmatched. The CDR3 protein is CASSFVRSSGSHSYNEQFF. In DNA, the CDR3 is TGTGCCAGCAGTTTTGTTCGTTCTAGCGGGAGCCATTCCTACAATGAGCAGTTCTTC.

The V gene is TRBV5-1, the J gene TRBJ2-5, with 13 bases that match TRBD2. The CDR3 has 16 residues. Looked up from germline, CDR1 is SGHRS and CDR2 is YFSETQ. J gave up 4 bases and V 3 bases, and 6 bases lay outside the gene matches. The CDR3 DNA reads as TGCGCCAGCAGCTCCACTAGCGGGAGGGTCGGAGAGACCCAGTACTTC. It encodes CASSSTSGRVGETQYF.

The V and J genes are TRBV16 and TRBJ1-6, with TRBD1 matching 10 bases. J gave up 9 bases and V 1 base, and 6 bases lay outside the gene matches. Looked up from germline, CDR1 is KGHSY and CDR2 is FQNENV. This CDR3 region has 16 residues. CDR3 sequence (DNA): TGTGCCAGCAGCCAATTAGGGGGACAGGGGACTTCACCCCTCCACTTT. It yields the protein CASSQLGGQGTSPLHF.

This clone was counted a single time. The J gene is TRBJ2-2, the V gene TRBV18; 11 nucleotides line up with TRBD2. Trimming removed 3 bases from V and 7 bases from J; junction bases left unmatched: 10. Germline V gives CDR1 KGHSH, CDR2 LQKENI. The CDR3 spans 17 residues. Here the CDR3 DNA reads TGTGCCAGCTCACCCGAGACTAGCGGGATTGGTGGCGGGGAGCTGTTTTTT. It yields the protein CASSPETSGIGGGELFF.

J is TRBJ2-5 and V is TRBV28; TRBD2 is a possible D gene (6 bases). This CDR3 has 17 residues. V was cut by 4 bases and J by 4 bases, with 22 bases left in between. Germline CDR1 reads MDHEN; CDR2 reads SYDVKM. This CDR3 is CASSSDPATNGRETQYF. CDR3 DNA: TGTGCCAGCAGTTCCGACCCCGCGACTAACGGGAGAGAGACCCAGTACTTC.

The chain joins TRBV7-8 to TRBJ2-5; TRBD2 matches at 11 bases. Germline V gene sequence: CDR1 SGHVS, CDR2 FQNEAQ. This CDR3 has 16 amino acids. V was clipped by 6 bases and J by 0 bases; unmatched bases: 6. The CDR3 protein is CASSPGLAEYQETQYF. The CDR3, as DNA: TGTGCCAGCAGTCCGGGACTAGCGGAGTACCAAGAGACCCAGTACTTC.

The rearrangement uses TRBV6-5 and TRBJ2-1; 7 bases map to TRBD2. Germline V lookup: CDR1 MNHEY, CDR2 SVGAGI. The length of the CDR3 is 15 residues. V trimming: 2 bases; J trimming: 1 base; junction bases outside the gene matches: 2. The CDR3 loop reads CASSYRRESYNEQFF. The CDR3 nucleotides are TGTGCCAGCAGTTACCGGCGGGAGTCCTACAATGAGCAGTTCTTC.

This clone was seen only once. This sequence joins TRBV7-2 and TRBJ2-3, with unresolved D. Looked up from germline, CDR1 is SGHTA and CDR2 is FQGNSA. CDR3 length: 15 residues. Deletions cut 5 bases from V and 3 bases from J, with 15 bases between. The DNA of the CDR3 is TGTGCCAGCAGCACCAAACACCCCGGGACAGATACGCAGTATTTT. Amino acids: CASSTKHPGTDTQYF.

The chain carries TRBV7-9 and TRBJ1-2, with TRBD1 matching 7 bases. From germline, CDR1 is SEHNR and CDR2 FQNEAQ (reference sequence). Trimming at V came to 4 bases and at J to 4 bases, leaving 9 bases not matched to a gene. The CDR3 totals 15 residues. In DNA, the CDR3 is TGTGCCAGCAGCTCAAACCGGGACAGACCCTATGGCTACACCTTC. This gives the protein CASSSNRDRPYGYTF.

V is TRBV19 and J is TRBJ2-7; 7 nucleotides align to TRBD2. The CDR3 has 15 amino acids. The germline gives CDR1 LNHDA, CDR2 SQIVND (reference sequence). Losses at the gene ends were 4 bases for V and 3 bases for J; bases not matched to a gene: 9. The CDR3 DNA follows: TGTGCCAGTAGTAGGGGGGGACTTTCGGTCTACGAGCAGTACTTC. Translation: CASSRGGLSVYEQYF.

The chain couples TRBV9 to TRBJ1-2, with 7 bases aligning to TRBD1. This CDR3 is built from 15 residues. CDR1 and CDR2 (germline): SGDLS, YYNGEE. V was clipped by 4 bases and J by 7 bases; unmatched bases: 13. The CDR3 region is CASSPDDRVSRGYTF. The DNA for the CDR3 is TGTGCCAGCAGCCCCGATGACAGGGTATCGCGTGGCTACACCTTC.

The CDR3 spells CASSLQGYEQYF. In nucleotides, the CDR3 is TGTGCCAGCAGTTTACAGGGCTACGAGCAGTACTTC. The V and J genes are TRBV12-3 or TRBV12-4 and TRBJ2-7, with D tentatively TRBD1 (5 bases). Trimming stripped 2 bases from V and 3 bases from J, with 5 bases between. The CDR3 contains 12 residues.

This chain joins TRBV10-3 and TRBJ2-1, with 7 bases that match TRBD1. With 3 bases clipped from V and 8 bases from J, the junction kept 13 bases outside the gene matches. Germline-derived CDR1 and CDR2 are ENHRY and SYGVKD. CDR3 size: 16 residues. Here the CDR3 DNA reads TGTGCCATCAGTGATAAGGGACAGAGGCCCAGGGATGAGCAGTTCTTC. Its translation: CAISDKGQRPRDEQFF.

The rearrangement links TRBV7-9 to TRBJ2-7; 7 bases line up with TRBD1. The germline CDR1 and CDR2 sequences are SEHNR and FQNEAQ (reference sequence). The CDR3 consists of 15 residues. V trimming: 6 bases; J trimming: 1 base; junction bases outside the gene matches: 9. The CDR3 DNA reads as TGTGCCAGCAGGCCCCCGGACAGGACGTCCTACGAGCAGTACTTC. This encodes CASRPPDRTSYEQYF.

Points on this clone: At the DNA level, this CDR3 is encoded by other sequences in the same sample as well. This CDR3 reads CASSLGDRGHEQYF. The CDR3 DNA follows: TGCGCCAGCAGCTTGGGGGACAGGGGACACGAGCAGTACTTC. The V gene is TRBV5-1, the J gene TRBJ2-7; 10 bases map to TRBD1. This CDR3 has 14 amino acids. V shed 0 bases, J shed 5 bases, and the junction held 2 bases outside the gene matches. Germline V gene data show CDR1 as SGHRS and CDR2 as YFSETQ.

CDR3 protein: CASSMDRNTEAFF. The CDR3 DNA sequence: TGTGCCAGCAGCATGGACAGAAACACTGAAGCTTTCTTT. The chain carries TRBV7-3 and TRBJ1-1; D possibly corresponds to TRBD1 (6 bases). This CDR3 is built from 13 residues. From germline, CDR1 is SGHTA and CDR2 FQGTGA. V lost 5 bases and J lost 2, with 9 bases in between.

This clone was observed many times. V is TRBV5-4 and J is TRBJ2-3, with 8 nucleotides matching TRBD2. Germline assignment: CDR1 SGHNT and CDR2 YYREEE (reference sequence). The CDR3 has 14 amino acids. V gave up 2 bases and J gave up 6 bases; unmatched junction bases: 5. CDR3 DNA sequence: TGTGCCAGCAGCTTCTTGCGGGGGGCGGATACGCAGTATTTT. As protein: CASSFLRGADTQYF.

This rearrangement joins TRBV9 to TRBJ1-6; D unclear. The germline V gene encodes CDR1 SGDLS and CDR2 YYNGEE. V dropped 4 bases and J dropped 8 bases, with 10 bases sitting between them. This CDR3 has 13 residues. Written as DNA, the CDR3 is TGTGCCAGCAGCACAGCGAGGGATTCACCCCTCCACTTT. As protein: CASSTARDSPLHF.

The V call is TRBV13, the J call TRBJ2-7; no firm D call. The V end was cut by 1 base, the J end by 1 base, with 11 bases between. Per the germline V gene, CDR1 is PRHDT and CDR2 is FYEKMQ (reference sequence). The CDR3 runs 15 residues. The CDR3 DNA reads as TGTGCCAGCAGCTTAGACGGTGCTGCATCCTACGAGCAGTACTTC. This encodes CASSLDGAASYEQYF.

V and J are TRBV5-1 and TRBJ1-5; 7 bases line up with TRBD1. With V trimmed by 0 bases and J by 2 bases, 2 bases remained unmatched. CDR1 SGHRS and CDR2 YFSETQ come from the germline V gene. This CDR3 contains 15 residues. CDR3 in DNA: TGCGCCAGCAGCTTGGAAGGGGGCGGCAATCAGCCCCAGCATTTT. It specifies CASSLEGGGNQPQHF. Full variable domain (missing parts from reference TRBV5-1 and TRBJ1-5): KAGVTQTPRYLIKTRGQQVTLSCSPISGHRSVSWYQQTPGQGLQFLFEYFSETQRNKGNFPGRFSGRQFSNSRSEMNVSTLELGDSALYLCASSLEGGGNQPQHFGDGTRLSIL.

The V and J genes are TRBV6-5 and TRBJ2-3; weak D call: TRBD2 (5 bases). V was pared by 4 bases and J by 3 bases, with 8 bases between. The CDR3 is made up of 13 amino acids. Germline CDR1 MNHEY, CDR2 SVGAGI. In nucleotides, the CDR3 is TGTGCCAGCAGTTCTCGGAGGACAGATACGCAGTATTTT. This sequence encodes CASSSRRTDTQYF.

This chain connects TRBV4-3 to TRBJ2-3; D unresolved. CDR1 LGHNA and CDR2 YSLEER come from the germline V gene. CDR3 length: 13 residues. Trimming removed 1 base from V and 5 bases from J, with 7 bases in between. The CDR3 DNA sequence: TGCGCCAGCAGCCAAGTCGGCGGAGATACGCAGTATTTT. Protein product: CASSQVGGDTQYF.

This clone appeared a single time. CDR3 DNA: TGTGCCAGCAGTTTCTCCCGGGACAGCGGTGGCTACACCTTC. As protein: CASSFSRDSGGYTF. The chain carries TRBV6-6 and TRBJ1-2; TRBD1 matches at 7 bases. The CDR3 runs 14 residues. Germline CDR1 and CDR2: MNHNY and SVGAGI (reference sequence). Losses at the gene ends were 4 bases for V and 7 bases for J; bases not matched to a gene: 9.

The chain carries TRBV7-9 and TRBJ2-5; weak D call: TRBD2 (6 bases). The ends were cut back, 1 base at V and 2 bases at J, with 11 bases in the middle. Germline V CDR1 and CDR2: SEHNR, FQNEAQ (reference sequence). This CDR3 region has 15 residues. The CDR3 region is CASSLDLGRQETQYF. In DNA form, the CDR3 reads TGTGCCAGCAGCTTAGACCTAGGGAGGCAAGAGACCCAGTACTTC. Full variable domain (rest looked up from reference TRBV7-9 and TRBJ2-5): DTGVSQNPRHKITKRGQNVTFRCDPISEHNRLYWYRQTLGQGPEFLTYFQNEAQLEKSRLLSDRFSAERPKGSFSTLEIQRTEQGDSAMYLCASSLDLGRQETQYFGPGTRLLVL.

The chain has TRBV11-1 and TRBJ2-3, with 9 positions matching TRBD2. V lost 6 bases to trimming and J lost 4 bases; unmatched junction nucleotides: 8. CDR1 and CDR2 (germline): SGHAT, FQDESV (reference sequence). The CDR3 runs to 15 residues. CDR3 coding DNA: TGTGCCAGCAGTTCTAGCGGGATCGACTCAGATACGCAGTATTTT. It translates to CASSSSGIDSDTQYF.

The genes are TRBV5-1 and TRBJ1-1, with TRBD1 as a possible D gene (5 bases). This CDR3 region has 16 residues. Between the trimmed V and J ends, which lost 0 bases and 6 bases, there was a span of 18 bases. The V gene's germline CDR1 is SGHRS and CDR2 YFSETQ. The CDR3 DNA reads TGCGCCAGCAGCTTGGAGCAGGTAGACAGTTTCCCTGAAGCTTTCTTT. It is translated as CASSLEQVDSFPEAFF. Based on the CDR3 plus reference TRBV5-1 and TRBJ1-1, the full variable domain is KAGVTQTPRYLIKTRGQQVTLSCSPISGHRSVSWYQQTPGQGLQFLFEYFSETQRNKGNFPGRFSGRQFSNSRSEMNVSTLELGDSALYLCASSLEQVDSFPEAFFGQGTRLTVV.